These T cell receptor beta chains were read from a single sample in a study of T cell responses to AZD1222 COVID-19 vaccine. Sequencing was performed with immunoSEQ multiplex PCR; in TCRdb, only in-frame clones are kept and a portion is missing. The sample holds about 60,000 clones, approximately 86% seen once. Here the sequenced sample was peripheral blood, taken 28 days after the second AZD1222 dose. The receptor set was obtained from an adult who received the AZD1222 COVID-19 vaccine. Both conserved end residues are part of each CDR3. A D gene is named only where the DNA matches it firmly.

>TRBV27|16|TRBD1
CASSSLQGAGGNTIYF
>TRBV10-3|15|.
CAISAGLRTNYGYTF
>TRBV27|13|.
CASSPPGNQPQHF
>TRBV3-1/TRBV3-2|13|.
CASSQGQDQPQHF
>TRBV28|12|.
CASSLLASEQYF
>TRBV28|13|TRBD1
CASRPGQGYGYTF
>TRBV12-3/TRBV12-4|12|.
CASSFSFFGYTF
>TRBV7-9|15|.
CASTPSTAPPGKLFF
>TRBV5-8|11|.
CASNPAWGYTF
>TRBV6-5|13|.
CASSYSVGPEAFF
>TRBV10-3|17|TRBD1
CAISESGGQPSNYGYTF
>TRBV3-1/TRBV3-2|14|.
CASSQSVGGEKLFF
>TRBV2|14|TRBD2
CASLSGRMSYEQYF
>TRBV28|15|.
CASTNGGAKNTEAFF
>TRBV7-9|13|.
CASTLAGAVEAFF
>TRBV3-1/TRBV3-2|14|TRBD1
CASSTRTGLYEQYF
>TRBV6-5|15|.
CASSWGDPTKNIQYF
>TRBV27|13|.
CASSPLVGEEQYF
>TRBV19|12|.
CASSIQGFGYTF
>TRBV6-5|15|.
CASSYLGRGANEQYF
>TRBV30|13|TRBD1
CAWKKGGGEKLFF
>TRBV18|14|.
CASSPLETADEQYF
>TRBV28|17|TRBD1
CASSTIRTGLGNQPQHF
>TRBV30|14|.
CAWSRGANTGELFF
>TRBV2|15|TRBD1
CASSEEGQGGQPQHF
>TRBV25-1|14|.
CASSELARYSPLHF
>TRBV12-3/TRBV12-4|12|.
CASSRLTDTQYF
>TRBV6-5|14|.
CASSLGQTRETQYF
>TRBV3-1/TRBV3-2|15|.
CASSHGGSNTGELFF
>TRBV4-2|14|.
CASSQDIYRAPQHF